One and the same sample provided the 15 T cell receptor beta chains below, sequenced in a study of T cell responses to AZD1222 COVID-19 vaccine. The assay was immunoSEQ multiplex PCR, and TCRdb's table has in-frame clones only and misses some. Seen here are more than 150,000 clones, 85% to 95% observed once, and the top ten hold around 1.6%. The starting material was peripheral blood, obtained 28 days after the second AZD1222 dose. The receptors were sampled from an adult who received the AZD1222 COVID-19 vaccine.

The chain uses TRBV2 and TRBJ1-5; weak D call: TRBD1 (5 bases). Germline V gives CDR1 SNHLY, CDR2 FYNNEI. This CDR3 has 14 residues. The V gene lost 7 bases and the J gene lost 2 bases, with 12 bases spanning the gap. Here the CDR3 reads CASKQDPGNQPQHF. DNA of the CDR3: TGTGCCAGCAAACAGGATCCCGGCAATCAGCCCCAGCATTTT.

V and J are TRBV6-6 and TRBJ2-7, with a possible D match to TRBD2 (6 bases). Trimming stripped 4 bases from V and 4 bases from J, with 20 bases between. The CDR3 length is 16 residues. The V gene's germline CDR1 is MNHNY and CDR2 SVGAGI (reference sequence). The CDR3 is CASSSSGGRGLYEQYF. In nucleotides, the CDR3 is TGTGCCAGCAGTTCTTCCGGGGGTCGTGGTTTATACGAGCAGTACTTC.

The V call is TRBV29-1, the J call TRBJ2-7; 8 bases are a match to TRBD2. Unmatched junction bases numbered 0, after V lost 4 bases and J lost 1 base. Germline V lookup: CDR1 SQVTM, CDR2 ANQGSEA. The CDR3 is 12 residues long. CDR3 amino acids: CSVVAGSYEQYF. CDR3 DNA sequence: TGCAGCGTTGTAGCGGGATCCTACGAGCAGTACTTC.

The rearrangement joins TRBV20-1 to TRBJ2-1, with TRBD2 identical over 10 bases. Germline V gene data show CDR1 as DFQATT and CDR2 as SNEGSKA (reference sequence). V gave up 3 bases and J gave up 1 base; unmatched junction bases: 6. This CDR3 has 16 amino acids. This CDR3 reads CSASRIAGGSYNEQFF. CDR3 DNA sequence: TGCAGTGCTAGTAGAATAGCGGGGGGATCCTACAATGAGCAGTTCTTC.

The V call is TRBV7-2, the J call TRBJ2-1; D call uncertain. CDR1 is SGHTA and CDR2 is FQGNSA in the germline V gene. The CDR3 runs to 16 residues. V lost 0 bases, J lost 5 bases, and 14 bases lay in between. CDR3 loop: CASSLASDARNNEQFF. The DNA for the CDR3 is TGTGCCAGCAGCTTAGCGAGTGACGCACGAAACAATGAGCAGTTCTTC.

The CDR3 nucleotides are TGTGCCAGCAGCCAGTCGGCGGGAGGAAGCTACGAGCAGTACTTC. As protein: CASSQSAGGSYEQYF. The chain carries TRBV3-1 (or the pseudogene TRBV3-2) and TRBJ2-7; 8 bases line up with TRBD2. The CDR3 runs 15 residues. Germline V gene lookup returns CDR1 LGHDT and CDR2 YNNKEL (reference sequence). The V and J ends lost 3 bases and 3 bases, in that order; junction bases with no gene match: 7.

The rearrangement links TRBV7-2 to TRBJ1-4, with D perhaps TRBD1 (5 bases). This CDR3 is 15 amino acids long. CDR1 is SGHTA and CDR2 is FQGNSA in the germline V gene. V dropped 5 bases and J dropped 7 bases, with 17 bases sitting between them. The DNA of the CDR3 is TGTGCCAGCAGCCCAATCGTACCGAGGGGTGAAAAACTGTTTTTT. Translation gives CASSPIVPRGEKLFF.

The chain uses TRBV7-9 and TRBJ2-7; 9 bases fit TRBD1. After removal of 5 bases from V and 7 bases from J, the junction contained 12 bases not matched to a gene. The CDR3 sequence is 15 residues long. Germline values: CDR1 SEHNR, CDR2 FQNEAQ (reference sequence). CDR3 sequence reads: CASSVTGGQFNEQYF. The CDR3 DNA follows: TGTGCCAGCAGCGTGACAGGGGGTCAATTTAATGAGCAGTACTTC.

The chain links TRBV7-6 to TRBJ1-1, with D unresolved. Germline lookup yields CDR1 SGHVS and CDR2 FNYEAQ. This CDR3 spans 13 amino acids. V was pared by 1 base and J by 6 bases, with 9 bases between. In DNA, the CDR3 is TGTGCCAGCAGCTTAGTTGGGCTCTCTGAAGCTTTCTTT. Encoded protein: CASSLVGLSEAFF.

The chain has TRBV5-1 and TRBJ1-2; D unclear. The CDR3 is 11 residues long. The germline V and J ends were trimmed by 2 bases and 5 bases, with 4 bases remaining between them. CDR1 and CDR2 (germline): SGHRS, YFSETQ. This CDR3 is CASSFGYGYTF. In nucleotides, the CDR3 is TGCGCCAGCAGCTTTGGTTATGGCTACACCTTC. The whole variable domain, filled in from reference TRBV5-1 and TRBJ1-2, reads KAGVTQTPRYLIKTRGQQVTLSCSPISGHRSVSWYQQTPGQGLQFLFEYFSETQRNKGNFPGRFSGRQFSNSRSEMNVSTLELGDSALYLCASSFGYGYTFGSGTRLTVV.

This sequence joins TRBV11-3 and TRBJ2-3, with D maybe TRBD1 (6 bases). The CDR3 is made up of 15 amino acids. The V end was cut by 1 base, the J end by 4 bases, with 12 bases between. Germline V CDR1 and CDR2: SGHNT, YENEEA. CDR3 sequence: CASSLGAGVPDTQYF. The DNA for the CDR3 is TGTGCCAGCAGCTTAGGGGCAGGGGTCCCAGATACGCAGTATTTT.

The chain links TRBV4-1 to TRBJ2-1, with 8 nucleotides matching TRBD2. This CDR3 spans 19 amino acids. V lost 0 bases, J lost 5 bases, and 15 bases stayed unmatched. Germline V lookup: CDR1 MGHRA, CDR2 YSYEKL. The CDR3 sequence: CASSQDPSLSGEGHNEQFF. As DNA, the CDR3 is TGCGCCAGCAGCCAAGATCCCTCTCTTAGCGGGGAGGGCCACAATGAGCAGTTCTTC.

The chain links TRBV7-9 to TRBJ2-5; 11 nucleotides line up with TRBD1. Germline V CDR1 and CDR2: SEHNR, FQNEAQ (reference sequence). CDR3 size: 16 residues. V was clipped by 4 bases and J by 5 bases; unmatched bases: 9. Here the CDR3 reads CASSWGDRGLRETQYF. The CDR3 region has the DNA TGTGCCAGCAGCTGGGGGGACAGGGGGTTACGGGAGACCCAGTACTTC.

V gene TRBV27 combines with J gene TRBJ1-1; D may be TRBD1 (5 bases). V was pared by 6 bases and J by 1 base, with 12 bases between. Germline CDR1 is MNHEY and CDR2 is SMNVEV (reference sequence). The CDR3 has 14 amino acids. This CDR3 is CASRRLGANTEAFF. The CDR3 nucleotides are TGTGCCAGCAGGCGCCTTGGGGCGAACACTGAAGCTTTCTTT.

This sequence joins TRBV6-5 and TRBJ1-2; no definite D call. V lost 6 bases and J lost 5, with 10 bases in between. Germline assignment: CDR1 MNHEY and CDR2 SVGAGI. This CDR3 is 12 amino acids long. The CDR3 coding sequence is TGTGCCAGCAGAACCAGCGGGTATGGCTACACCTTC. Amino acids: CASRTSGYGYTF.